This TCR beta chain comes out of a study of siplizumab effects on memory and regulatory T cells. Study-wide points: The majority of clones, roughly 75-95% of proliferating CD4+ or CD8+ clones, lacked an assignable naive or memory phenotype. Proof of suppressive function in proliferating Tregs from siplizumab cultures was not established.

On this clone: Its matching antigen is unknown.

The CDR3 contains 15 residues. CDR1 and CDR2 (germline): MNHEY, SVGAGI. V was shortened by 0 bases and J by 5 bases, with 8 bases between the two germline ends. Naive, memory, effector memory and TEMRA subsets that were unstimulated underwent sequencing in a few donor pairs. Produced via immunoSEQ multiplex PCR; TCRdb's table is partial and in-frame only. The sample holds approximately 60,000 clones, roughly 85% seen once. The material sequenced was memory CD4+ T cells sorted from blood. This clonotype was sampled from a human donor in good health. V and J are TRBV6-5 and TRBJ1-6; D uncertain. CDR3 DNA: TGTGCCAGCAGTTACTCGATAGGGAATAATTCACCCCTCCACTTT. Amino acid sequence: CASSYSIGNNSPLHF.